The sequence of this T cell receptor beta chain was determined in a study of identical twins. Overall study results and limits: Sequences that were out-of-frame, alpha and twin-shared displayed an excess of low generation probability. For cord blood, abundant beta clonotypes had fewer insertions, unlike memory repertoires, which showed none.

cDNA molecules carried unique molecular identifiers, and template switching added a universal primer site. TCRdb independently ran MiXCR on the 5' RACE reads; one entry per CDR3 protein. The sample holds around 1.7 million distinct CDR3 sequences; under 35% are singletons and the top ten take less than 0.35%. All donors were healthy, and all were Caucasian. CDR1 and CDR2 (germline): SGDLS, YYNGEE. The CDR3 spans 15 residues. Trimming took off 0 bases at V and 4 bases at J, with 13 bases between the two ends. About this clonotype: Its specificity is unknown.

The rearrangement joins TRBV9 to TRBJ2-5; D gene uncertain. The TCR was taken from a newborn girl in good health. Source material: cord blood. Written as DNA, the CDR3 is TGTGCCAGCAGCGTAGCCCCAGCAAGGGTAGAGACCCAGTACTTC. Its protein is CASSVAPARVETQYF. The whole variable domain, remainder taken from reference TRBV9 and TRBJ2-5, is DSGVTQTPKHLITATGQRVTLRCSPRSGDLSVYWYQQSLDQGLQFLIQYYNGEERAKGNILERFSAQQFPDLHSELNLSSLELGDSALYFCASSVAPARVETQYFGPGTRLLVL.